This entry lists 4 T cell receptor beta chains sequenced from one sample in a study of cytomegalovirus exposure and HLA in healthy donors. Vbeta (60) and Jbeta (13) primers were used in the PCR. The repertoire was sequenced with immunoSEQ multiplex PCR; TCRdb's copy has only in-frame clones and lacks some. The data contain over 150,000 clones, more than 60% of them singletons. The sample was PBMCs. The receptor set was obtained from a woman between 40 and 50 years old in good health and CMV-seronegative.

The chain uses TRBV6-1 and TRBJ2-1; TRBD2 matches at 10 bases. V shed 4 bases, J shed 7 bases, and the junction held 7 bases outside the gene matches. CDR1 and CDR2 from the germline V gene are MNHNS and SASEGT. The CDR3 contains 15 residues. The CDR3 protein is CASSGGIAGGNEQFF. For the CDR3, the DNA is TGTGCCAGCAGTGGGGGGATAGCGGGGGGAAATGAGCAGTTCTTC.

This sequence joins TRBV2 and TRBJ1-6, with 9 bases identical to TRBD1. Germline V gene data show CDR1 as SNHLY and CDR2 as FYNNEI. The CDR3 consists of 16 residues. After removal of 1 base from V and 6 bases from J, the junction contained 4 bases not matched to a gene. As DNA, the CDR3 is TGTGCCAGCAGTGAAGTGGGGGACAGGGCTAATTCACCCCTCCACTTT. Protein: CASSEVGDRANSPLHF.

The V call is TRBV6-5, the J call TRBJ2-3; 7 nucleotides match TRBD2. Germline CDR1 and CDR2: MNHEY and SVGAGI. The CDR3 loop spans 15 amino acids. Trimming at V came to 3 bases and at J to 0 bases, leaving 3 bases not matched to a gene. For the CDR3, the DNA is TGTGCCAGCAGTTATGGGGGGGACAGCACAGATACGCAGTATTTT. Translated: CASSYGGDSTDTQYF.

This sequence joins TRBV5-1 and TRBJ1-1; D may be TRBD1 (5 bases). CDR3 size: 16 residues. Trimming took off 3 bases at V and 0 bases at J, with 15 bases between the two ends. Germline V gene lookup returns CDR1 SGHRS and CDR2 YFSETQ. DNA of the CDR3: TGCGCCAGCAGCTGGGGGGTCGCGGGAATGAACACTGAAGCTTTCTTT. Protein: CASSWGVAGMNTEAFF.